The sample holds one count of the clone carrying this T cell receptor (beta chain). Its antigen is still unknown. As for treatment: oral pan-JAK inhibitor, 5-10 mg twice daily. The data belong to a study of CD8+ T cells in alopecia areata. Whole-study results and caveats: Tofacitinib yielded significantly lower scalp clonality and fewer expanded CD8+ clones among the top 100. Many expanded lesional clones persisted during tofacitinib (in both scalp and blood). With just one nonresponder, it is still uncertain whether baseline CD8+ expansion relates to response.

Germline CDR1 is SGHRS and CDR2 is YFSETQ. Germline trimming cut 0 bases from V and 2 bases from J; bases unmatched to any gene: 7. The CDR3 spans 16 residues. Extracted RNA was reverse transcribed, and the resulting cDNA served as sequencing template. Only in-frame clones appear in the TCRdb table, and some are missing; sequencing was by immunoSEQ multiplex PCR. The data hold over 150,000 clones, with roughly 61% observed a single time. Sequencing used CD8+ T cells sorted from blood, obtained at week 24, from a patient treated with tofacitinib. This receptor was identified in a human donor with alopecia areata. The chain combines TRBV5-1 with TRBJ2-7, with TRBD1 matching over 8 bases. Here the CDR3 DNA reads TGCGCCAGCAGCTTGGGGACAGGGTTGAAAACCTACGAGCAGTACTTC. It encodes CASSLGTGLKTYEQYF.